The clone carrying this T cell receptor (beta chain) was counted at least ten times. Antigen unknown. This record comes from a study of glioma-infiltrating T cells. Overall study findings and caveats: CDR3 overlap between tissue and blood was very small. Gliomas, especially low-grade, showed above-expected tissue-blood divergence; non-neoplastic patients showed below.

The germline V gene has CDR1 MDHEN and CDR2 SYDVKM. V was pared by 9 bases and J by 2 bases, with 30 bases between. The CDR3 loop spans 19 amino acids. The iRepertoire nested amplicon-rescue multiplex PCR amplified TCR alpha and beta CDR3s from RNA. Tissue mRNA or PBMC total RNA, about 85-400 ng, went into one-step reverse transcription and amplification. TCRdb reanalysed the multiplex PCR reads using MiXCR and keeps one entry per CDR3 protein. The table shows approximately 120,000 distinct CDR3 sequences, with approximately 25% occurring only once. The material sequenced was glioma tissue, nonneoplastic brain tissue, or PBMCs (not recorded which). This TCR was sampled from a human donor with low-grade glioma or glioblastoma, undergoing nonglioma brain surgery, or in good health (not recorded which). This sequence joins TRBV28 and TRBJ2-3, with D perhaps given as TRBD1 or TRBD2 (5 bases each). The CDR3, as DNA: TGTGCCAGTTTTAGCCCGGCCGAGGGGTACACAGGACACACAGATACGCAGTATTTT. Protein product: CASFSPAEGYTGHTDTQYF.